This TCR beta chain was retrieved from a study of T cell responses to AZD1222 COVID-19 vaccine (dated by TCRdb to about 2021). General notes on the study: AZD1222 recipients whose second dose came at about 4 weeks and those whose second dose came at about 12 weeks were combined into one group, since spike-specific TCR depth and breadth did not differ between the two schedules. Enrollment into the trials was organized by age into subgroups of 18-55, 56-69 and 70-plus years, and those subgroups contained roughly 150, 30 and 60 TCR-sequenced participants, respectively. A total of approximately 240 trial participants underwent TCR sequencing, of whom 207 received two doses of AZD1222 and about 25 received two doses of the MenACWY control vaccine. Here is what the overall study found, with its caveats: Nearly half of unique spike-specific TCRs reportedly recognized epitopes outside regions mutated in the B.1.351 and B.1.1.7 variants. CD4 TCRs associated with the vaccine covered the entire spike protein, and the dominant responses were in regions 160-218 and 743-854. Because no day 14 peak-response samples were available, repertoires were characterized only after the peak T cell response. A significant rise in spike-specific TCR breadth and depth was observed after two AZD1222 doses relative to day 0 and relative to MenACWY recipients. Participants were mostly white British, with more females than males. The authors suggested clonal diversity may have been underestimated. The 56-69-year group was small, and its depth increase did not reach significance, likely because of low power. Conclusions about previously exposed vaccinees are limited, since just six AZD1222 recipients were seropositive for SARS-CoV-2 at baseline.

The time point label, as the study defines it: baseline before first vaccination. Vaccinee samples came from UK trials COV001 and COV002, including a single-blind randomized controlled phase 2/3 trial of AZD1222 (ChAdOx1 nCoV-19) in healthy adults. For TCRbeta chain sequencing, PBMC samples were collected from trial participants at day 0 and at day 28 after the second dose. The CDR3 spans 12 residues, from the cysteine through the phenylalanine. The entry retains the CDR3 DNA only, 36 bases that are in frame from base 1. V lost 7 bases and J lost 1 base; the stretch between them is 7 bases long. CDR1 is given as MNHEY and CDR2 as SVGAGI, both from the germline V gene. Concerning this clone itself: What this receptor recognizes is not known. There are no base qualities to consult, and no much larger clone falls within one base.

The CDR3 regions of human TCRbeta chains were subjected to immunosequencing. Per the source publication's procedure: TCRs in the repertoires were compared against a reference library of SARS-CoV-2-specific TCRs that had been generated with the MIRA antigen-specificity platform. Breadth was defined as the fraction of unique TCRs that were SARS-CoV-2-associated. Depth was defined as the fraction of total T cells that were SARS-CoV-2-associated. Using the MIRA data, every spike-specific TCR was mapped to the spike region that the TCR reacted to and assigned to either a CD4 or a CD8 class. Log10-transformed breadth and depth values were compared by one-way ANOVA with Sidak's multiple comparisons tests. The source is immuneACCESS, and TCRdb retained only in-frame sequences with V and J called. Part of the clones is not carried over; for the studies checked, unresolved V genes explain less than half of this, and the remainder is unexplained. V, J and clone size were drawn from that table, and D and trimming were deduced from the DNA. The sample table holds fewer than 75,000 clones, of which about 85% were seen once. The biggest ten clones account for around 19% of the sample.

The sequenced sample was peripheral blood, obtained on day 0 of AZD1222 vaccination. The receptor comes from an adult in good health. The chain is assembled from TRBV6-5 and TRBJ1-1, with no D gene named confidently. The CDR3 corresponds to CASMAENTEAFF. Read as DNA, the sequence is TGTGCCAGCATGGCAGAGAACACTGAAGCTTTCTTT.